This entry concerns a single T cell receptor beta chain. Its specificity is not known. The data are from a study of T cell repertoires in cytomegalovirus infection. The ends lost 0 bases at V and 3 bases at J; junction bases unmatched: 5. The CDR3 is 15 residues long. Germline CDR1 is SGDLS and CDR2 is YYNGEE. MiXCR, run by TCRdb on the reads, gives a single entry per CDR3 protein. Found here are 200,000 to 250,000 distinct CDR3 sequences, approximately 40% of them singletons; the top ten hold around 60%. This specimen was CD8+ T cells from cultured PBMCs, taken from culture after CMV antigen stimulation. The J gene is TRBJ1-1, the V gene TRBV9, with 7 bases lining up with TRBD1. This clonotype was sampled from a human donor in good health (CMV status not recorded). Some clones in this sample may be carry-over from other donors' samples. CDR3 sequence reads: CASSVAGTGDTEAFF. The CDR3 coding sequence is TGTGCCAGCAGCGTAGCCGGTACAGGGGACACTGAAGCTTTCTTT.